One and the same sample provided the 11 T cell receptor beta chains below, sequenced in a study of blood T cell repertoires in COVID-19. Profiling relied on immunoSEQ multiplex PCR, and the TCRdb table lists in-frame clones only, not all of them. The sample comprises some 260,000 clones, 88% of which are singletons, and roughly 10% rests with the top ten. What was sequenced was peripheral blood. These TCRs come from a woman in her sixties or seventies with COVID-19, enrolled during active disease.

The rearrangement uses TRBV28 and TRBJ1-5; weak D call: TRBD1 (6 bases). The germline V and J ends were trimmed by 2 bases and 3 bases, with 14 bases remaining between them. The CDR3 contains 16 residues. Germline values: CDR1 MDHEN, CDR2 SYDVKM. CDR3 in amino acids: CASSLVRGLINQPQHF. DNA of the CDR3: TGTGCCAGCAGTTTAGTGCGGGGGCTCATCAATCAGCCCCAGCATTTT.

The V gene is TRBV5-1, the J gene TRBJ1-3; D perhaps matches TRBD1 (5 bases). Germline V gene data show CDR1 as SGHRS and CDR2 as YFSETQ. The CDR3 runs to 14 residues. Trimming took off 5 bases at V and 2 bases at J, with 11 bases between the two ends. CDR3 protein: CASRSGAAGNTIYF. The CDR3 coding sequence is TGCGCCAGCAGGTCTGGGGCGGCTGGAAACACCATATATTTT.

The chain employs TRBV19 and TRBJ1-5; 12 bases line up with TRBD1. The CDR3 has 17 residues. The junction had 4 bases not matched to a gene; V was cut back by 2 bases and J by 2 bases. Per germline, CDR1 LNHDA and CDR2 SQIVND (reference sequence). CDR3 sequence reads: CASSISGQGAGNQPQHF. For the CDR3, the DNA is TGTGCCAGTAGTATATCGGGACAGGGGGCAGGCAATCAGCCCCAGCATTTT.

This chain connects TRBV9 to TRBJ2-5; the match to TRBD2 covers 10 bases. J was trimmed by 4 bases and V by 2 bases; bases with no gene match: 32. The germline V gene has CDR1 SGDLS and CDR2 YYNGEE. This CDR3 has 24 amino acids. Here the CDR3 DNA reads TGTGCCAGCAGCGTCTCCACGCCCCTGGGGGGGCTAGCGGGAGACGGGGTTGCGGGAGAGACCCAGTACTTC. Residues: CASSVSTPLGGLAGDGVAGETQYF.

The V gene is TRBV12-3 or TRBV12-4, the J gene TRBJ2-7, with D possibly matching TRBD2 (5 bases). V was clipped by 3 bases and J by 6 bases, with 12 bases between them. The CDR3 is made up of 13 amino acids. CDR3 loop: CASSFREVGEQYF. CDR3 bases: TGTGCCAGCAGTTTTCGGGAAGTGGGCGAGCAGTACTTC.

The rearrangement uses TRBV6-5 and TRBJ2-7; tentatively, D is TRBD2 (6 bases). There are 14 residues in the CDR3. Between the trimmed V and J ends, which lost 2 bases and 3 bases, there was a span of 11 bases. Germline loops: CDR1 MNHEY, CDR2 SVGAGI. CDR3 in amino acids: CASSYVHGSYEQYF. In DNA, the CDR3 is TGTGCCAGCAGTTACGTCCACGGGAGCTACGAGCAGTACTTC.

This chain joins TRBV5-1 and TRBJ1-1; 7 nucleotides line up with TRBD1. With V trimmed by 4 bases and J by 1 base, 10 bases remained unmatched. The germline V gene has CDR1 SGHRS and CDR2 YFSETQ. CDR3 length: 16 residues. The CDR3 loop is CASSELYRGTNTEAFF. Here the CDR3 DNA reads TGCGCCAGCAGCGAACTTTACAGGGGAACGAACACTGAAGCTTTCTTT.

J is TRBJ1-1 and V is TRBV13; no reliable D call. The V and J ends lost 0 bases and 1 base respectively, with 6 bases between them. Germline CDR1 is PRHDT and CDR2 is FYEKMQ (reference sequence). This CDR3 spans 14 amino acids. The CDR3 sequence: CASSLGRQNTEAFF. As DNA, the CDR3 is TGTGCCAGCAGCTTAGGCAGACAGAACACTGAAGCTTTCTTT.

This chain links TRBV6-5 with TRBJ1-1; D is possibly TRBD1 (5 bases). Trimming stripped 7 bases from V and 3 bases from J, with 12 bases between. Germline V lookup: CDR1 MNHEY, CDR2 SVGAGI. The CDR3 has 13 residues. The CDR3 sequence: CASKGRGYTEAFF. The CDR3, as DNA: TGTGCCAGCAAGGGAAGGGGCTACACTGAAGCTTTCTTT.

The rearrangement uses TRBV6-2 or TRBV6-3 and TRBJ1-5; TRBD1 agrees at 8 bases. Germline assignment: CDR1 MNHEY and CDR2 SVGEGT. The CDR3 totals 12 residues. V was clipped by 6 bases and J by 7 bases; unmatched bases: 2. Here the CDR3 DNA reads TGTGCCAGCAGCACAGGGGGACAGCCCCAGCATTTT. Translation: CASSTGGQPQHF.

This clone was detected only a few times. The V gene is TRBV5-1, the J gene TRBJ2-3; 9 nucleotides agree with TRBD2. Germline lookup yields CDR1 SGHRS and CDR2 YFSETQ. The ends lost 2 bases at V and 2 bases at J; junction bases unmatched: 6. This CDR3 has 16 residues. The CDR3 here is CASSFGAGGSTDTQYF. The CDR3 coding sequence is TGCGCCAGCAGCTTCGGCGCGGGAGGGTCCACAGATACGCAGTATTTT. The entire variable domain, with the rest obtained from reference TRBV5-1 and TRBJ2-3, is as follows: KAGVTQTPRYLIKTRGQQVTLSCSPISGHRSVSWYQQTPGQGLQFLFEYFSETQRNKGNFPGRFSGRQFSNSRSEMNVSTLELGDSALYLCASSFGAGGSTDTQYFGPGTRLTVL.